The TCR beta chain described here comes from a study of human T cells and chemical hapten exposure. Overall study context: Patients had diphenylcyclopropenone applied to the scalp weekly throughout the approximately 24-week study. Patch testing placed 0.01% DPC on the upper back, with readings at 6 days.

Time point defined: pre-sensitization, week 0. Treatment defined: therapeutic diphenylcyclopropenone sensitization with weekly scalp DPC. From whole blood left unfractionated, total RNA was extracted. What the library attached to individual cDNA molecules were unique molecular identifiers. How the authors handled the data: Sequenced samples showed a median of approximately 100,000 TCRs each, with counts running from roughly 23,000 to 700,000. In TCRdb, the RACE reads were re-called with MiXCR into one record per CDR3 protein. The V and J calls, along with clone size, are taken from TCRdb and not from the paper's own processing. The sample records about 52,000 distinct CDR3 sequences, 9.6% being singletons. The clonotype originates from a woman aged 30 to 39 with alopecia areata. Some clones in this sample may be carry-over from other donors' samples. Specimen: whole blood, collected in connection with sensitization to the hapten diphenylcyclopropenone (DPC).

This CDR3 is CASSLGVGGSPLHF. CDR3 bases: TGTGCCAGCAGCTTAGGGGTTGGTGGTTCACCCCTCCACTTT. The chain couples TRBV7-2 to TRBJ1-6; no definite D call. The CDR3 length is 14 residues. Trimming took 1 base from V and 9 from J, leaving 10 bases between them. Looked up from germline, CDR1 is SGHTA and CDR2 is FQGNSA.